One T cell receptor beta chain is described in this entry. Its target is unknown. This specimen belongs to a study of cytomegalovirus exposure and HLA in healthy donors. The donors were in the roughly 110-subject validation cohort; that cohort was separate from the roughly 660-subject first cohort. Generated by immunoSEQ multiplex PCR, the TCRdb table keeps only in-frame clones and is missing some. The sample shows about 360,000 clones, 80% to 90% of them seen only once. The CDR3 has 14 amino acids. Germline V CDR1 and CDR2: MNHEY, SMNVEV (reference sequence). V gave up 5 bases and J gave up 3 bases, with 12 bases separating them. Overall study findings and caveats: Cytomegalovirus status was reportedly diagnosed by the classifier with high sensitivity and specificity. Within the approximately 110 validation repertoires, first-cohort TCR clusters tended to co-occur, according to a later analysis.

Sequencing was carried out using PBMCs. J is TRBJ2-3 and V is TRBV27, with a tentative D call TRBD1 (5 bases). The receptor was isolated from a woman in her late teens or twenties in good health and CMV-seronegative. CDR3 nucleotides: TGTGCCAGCAGTATCCAGGGATCGACAGATACGCAGTATTTT. It translates to CASSIQGSTDTQYF.